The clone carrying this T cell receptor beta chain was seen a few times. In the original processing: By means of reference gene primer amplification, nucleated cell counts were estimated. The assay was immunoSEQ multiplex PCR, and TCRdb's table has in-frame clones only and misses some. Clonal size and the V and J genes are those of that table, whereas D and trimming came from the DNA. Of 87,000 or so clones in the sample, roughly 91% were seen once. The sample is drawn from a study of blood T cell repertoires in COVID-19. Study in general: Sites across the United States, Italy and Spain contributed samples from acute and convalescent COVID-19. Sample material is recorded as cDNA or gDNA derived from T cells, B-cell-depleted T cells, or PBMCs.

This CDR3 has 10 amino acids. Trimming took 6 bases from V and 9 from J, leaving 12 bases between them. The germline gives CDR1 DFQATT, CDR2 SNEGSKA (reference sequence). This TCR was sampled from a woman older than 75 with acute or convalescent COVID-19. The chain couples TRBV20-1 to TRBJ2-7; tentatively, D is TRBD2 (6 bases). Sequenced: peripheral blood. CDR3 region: CSANSGGQYF. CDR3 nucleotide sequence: TGCAGTGCGAATTCCGGGGGGCAGTACTTC.